Sequencing of this T cell receptor (beta chain) was carried out in a study of blood T cell repertoires in COVID-19. Looking at the study overall: Sites across the United States, Italy and Spain contributed samples from acute and convalescent COVID-19. Nucleic acid was either cDNA or gDNA, and it came from T cells, B-cell-depleted T cells, or PBMCs.

The CDR3 totals 18 residues. Germline trimming cut 1 base from V and 0 bases from J; bases unmatched to any gene: 9. Per the germline V gene, CDR1 is SGHDT and CDR2 is YYEEEE. Per the study methods: Using reference gene primer amplification, nucleated cell counts were estimated. Data came from immunoSEQ multiplex PCR; TCRdb stores just in-frame clones and leaves some out. V and J calls and clone size are given by that table; D and trimming were obtained from the DNA. The sample lists around 29,000 clones, about 85% occurring once. This TCR was sampled from a woman aged 60-75 years with active COVID-19. Sequencing was carried out using peripheral blood. The chain recombines TRBV5-6 with TRBJ2-5; 10 bases map to TRBD2. The DNA of the CDR3 is TGTGCCAGCAGCTTGTGGCTAGCGGGAGATGGGGACCAAGAGACCCAGTACTTC. Its protein is CASSLWLAGDGDQETQYF.